A selection of T cell receptor beta chains follows, all from one sample in a study of T cell changes during pregnancy in multiple sclerosis. The method was immunoSEQ multiplex PCR; TCRdb's version includes in-frame clones alone and lacks a portion of them. The repertoire holds about 60,000 clones, with 90% as singletons. The input for sequencing was peripheral blood, taken in the second trimester of pregnancy. The receptors were gathered from a female donor in good health, enrolled as a control in a pregnancy study. The CDR3 runs from the conserved cysteine through the conserved F or W. The order of the fields is J gene, D gene, V gene, CDR3 DNA, CDR3 protein. A D gene is named only where the DNA matches it firmly.

j_gene: TRBJ2-5
d_gene: NA
v_gene: TRBV14
CDR3nt: TGTGCCAGCAGCCAAGGGCCTAGGCGCGAGACCCAGTACTTC
CDR3aa: CASSQGPRRETQYF

j_gene: TRBJ1-1
d_gene: TRBD1
v_gene: TRBV29-1
CDR3nt: TGCAGCGCAGCCCGACAGGGCGGCACTGAAGCTTTCTTT
CDR3aa: CSAARQGGTEAFF

j_gene: TRBJ1-4
d_gene: NA
v_gene: TRBV30
CDR3nt: TGTGCCTGGAGTGTACGAAGGGGTGAAAAACTGTTTTTT
CDR3aa: CAWSVRRGEKLFF

j_gene: TRBJ2-1
d_gene: TRBD2
v_gene: TRBV28
CDR3nt: TGTGCCAGCAGTCCCGGGACTAGCGGGGGGGCCTCTGAGCAGTTCTTC
CDR3aa: CASSPGTSGGASEQFF

j_gene: TRBJ1-2
d_gene: TRBD1
v_gene: TRBV25-1
CDR3nt: TGTGCCAGCAGTGACCAACTTACCGACAGGGTACTTGGCTACACCTTC
CDR3aa: CASSDQLTDRVLGYTF

j_gene: TRBJ2-7
d_gene: TRBD2
v_gene: TRBV28
CDR3nt: TGTGCCAGCAGTTTGTCCGGAGGCGGGAGGGAGAAGTACTTC
CDR3aa: CASSLSGGGREKYF

j_gene: TRBJ2-3
d_gene: TRBD2
v_gene: TRBV4-1
CDR3nt: TGCGCCAGCAGCCACGGGCGGGGGGCCGCCACAGATACGCAGTATTTT
CDR3aa: CASSHGRGAATDTQYF

j_gene: TRBJ1-2
d_gene: TRBD1
v_gene: TRBV28
CDR3nt: TGTGCCAGCAGACGACAGGGGCCGGACTATGGCTACACCTTC
CDR3aa: CASRRQGPDYGYTF

j_gene: TRBJ1-2
d_gene: NA
v_gene: TRBV5-5
CDR3nt: TGTGCCAGCAGCTTGAACAGGGATAATCCTGGCTACACCTTC
CDR3aa: CASSLNRDNPGYTF

j_gene: TRBJ1-3
d_gene: NA
v_gene: TRBV6-1
CDR3nt: TGTGCCAGCAGTGAAATGGGGACACTTTTCTCTGGAAACACCATATATTTT
CDR3aa: CASSEMGTLFSGNTIYF